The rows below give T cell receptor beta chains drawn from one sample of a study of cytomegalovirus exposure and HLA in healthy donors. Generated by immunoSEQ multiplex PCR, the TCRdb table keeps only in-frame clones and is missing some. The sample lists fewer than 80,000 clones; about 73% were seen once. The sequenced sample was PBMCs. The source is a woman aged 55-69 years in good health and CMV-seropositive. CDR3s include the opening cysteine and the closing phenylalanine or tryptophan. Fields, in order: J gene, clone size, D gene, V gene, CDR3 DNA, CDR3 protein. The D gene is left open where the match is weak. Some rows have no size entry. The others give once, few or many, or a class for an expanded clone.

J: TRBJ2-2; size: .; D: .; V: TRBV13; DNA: TGTGCCAGCAGCTTACCCAGTTCGAACACCGGGGAGCTGTTTTTT; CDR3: CASSLPSSNTGELFF
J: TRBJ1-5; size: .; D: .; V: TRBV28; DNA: TGTGCCAGCAGTTCGGCGGTCTGGGTCCATCAGCCCCAGCATTTT; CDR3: CASSSAVWVHQPQHF
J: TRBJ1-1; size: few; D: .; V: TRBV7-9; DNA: TGTGCCAGCACCCTGGCAGGCATAAACACTGAAGCTTTCTTT; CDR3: CASTLAGINTEAFF
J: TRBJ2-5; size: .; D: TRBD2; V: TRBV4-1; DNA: TGCGCCAGCAGCCATGGAGCGGGGGGGTGGGAGACCCAGTACTTC; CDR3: CASSHGAGGWETQYF
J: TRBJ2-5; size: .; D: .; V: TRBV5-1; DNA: TGCGCCAGCAGCCCGCCTAGACAGACTCAAGAGACCCAGTACTTC; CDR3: CASSPPRQTQETQYF
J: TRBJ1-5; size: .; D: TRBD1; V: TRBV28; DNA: TGTGCCAGCAGCTGGACAGGGAATAGCAATCAGCCCCAGCATTTT; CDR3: CASSWTGNSNQPQHF
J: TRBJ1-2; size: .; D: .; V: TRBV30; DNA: TGTGCCTGGAGTTTCCTCGGGGGTGGCTACACCTTC; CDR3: CAWSFLGGGYTF
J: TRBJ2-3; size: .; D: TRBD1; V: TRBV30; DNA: TGTGCCTGGAGTGTACGGTCGTGGGACAGGGTAGCCGATACGCAGTATTTT; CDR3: CAWSVRSWDRVADTQYF
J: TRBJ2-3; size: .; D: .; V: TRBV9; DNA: TGTGCCAGCAGCGTAGTGGCTAGCAATTCAGATACGCAGTATTTT; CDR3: CASSVVASNSDTQYF
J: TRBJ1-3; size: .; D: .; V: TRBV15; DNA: TGTGCCACCAGCCCGCTAGCCCGACAAACGGGAAACACCATATATTTT; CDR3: CATSPLARQTGNTIYF
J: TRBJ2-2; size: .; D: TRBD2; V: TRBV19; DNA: TGTGCCAGTAGTAGACTAGCGGGAGGGTCGAACACCGGGGAGCTGTTTTTT; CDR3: CASSRLAGGSNTGELFF
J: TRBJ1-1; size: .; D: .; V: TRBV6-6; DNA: TGTGCCAGCAGCTCAAGGGGGGGGCCCGAAGCTTTCTTT; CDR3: CASSSRGGPEAFF
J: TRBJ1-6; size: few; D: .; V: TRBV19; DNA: TGTGCCAGTAGTGGAACAGTAAACTCACCCCTCCACTTT; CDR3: CASSGTVNSPLHF
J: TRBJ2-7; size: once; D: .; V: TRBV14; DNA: TGTGCCAGCAGCCAGGCAGGTCAGGACGAGCAGTACTTC; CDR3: CASSQAGQDEQYF
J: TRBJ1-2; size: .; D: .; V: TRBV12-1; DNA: TGTGCCAGCAGCTTTGACAGGTACGGCTATGGCTACACCTTC; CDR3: CASSFDRYGYGYTF
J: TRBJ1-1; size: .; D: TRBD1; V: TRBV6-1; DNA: TGTGCCAGCATTAGGGGGCTGGGGACTGAAGCTTTCTTT; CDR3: CASIRGLGTEAFF
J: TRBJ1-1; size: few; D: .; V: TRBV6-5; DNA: TGTGCCAGCAGTCTTCGTGGAGTCGGCACTGAAGCTTTCTTT; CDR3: CASSLRGVGTEAFF
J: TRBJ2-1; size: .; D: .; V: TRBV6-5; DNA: TGTGCCAGCAGTTACCTTCGGGAGCAGTTCTTC; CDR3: CASSYLREQFF
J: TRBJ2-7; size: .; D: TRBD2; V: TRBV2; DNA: TGTGCCAGCAGTCCGGGACTAGCGGGGAACTACGAGCAGTACTTC; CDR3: CASSPGLAGNYEQYF
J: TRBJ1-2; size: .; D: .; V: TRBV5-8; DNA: TGTGCCAGCAGCTTGGCTAAGGGGCTTTCCTATGGCTACACCTTC; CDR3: CASSLAKGLSYGYTF
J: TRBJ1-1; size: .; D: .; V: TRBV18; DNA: TGTGCCAGCTCACCCGGGAGCGAGAACACTGAAGCTTTCTTT; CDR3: CASSPGSENTEAFF
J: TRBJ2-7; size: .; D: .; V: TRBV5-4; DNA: TGTGCCAGCAGCCCGAGTAAGTCAGCGAACTACGAGCAGTACTTC; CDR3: CASSPSKSANYEQYF
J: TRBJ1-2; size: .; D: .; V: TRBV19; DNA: TGTGCCAGTAGTAGGCAGCAGGGTGGCTACACCTTC; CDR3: CASSRQQGGYTF
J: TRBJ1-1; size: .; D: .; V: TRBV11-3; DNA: TGTGCCAGCAGCTTATCTTCAGGGGAGGCTTTCTTT; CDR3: CASSLSSGEAFF
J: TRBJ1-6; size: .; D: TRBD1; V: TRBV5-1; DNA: TGCGCCAGCAGCTTGGAAGAGACAGGGCCTAATTCACCCCTCCACTTT; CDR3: CASSLEETGPNSPLHF
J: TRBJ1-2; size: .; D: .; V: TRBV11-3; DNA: TGTGCCAGCAGCTTTGGGAGAGGTTATGGCTACACCTTC; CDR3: CASSFGRGYGYTF
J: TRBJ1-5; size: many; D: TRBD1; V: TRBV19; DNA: TGTGCCAGTAGGGGACAGGTGGTAATGCCCCAGCATTTT; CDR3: CASRGQVVMPQHF